A selection of T cell receptor beta chains follows, all from one sample in a study of PD-1 blockade in classical Hodgkin lymphoma. The table came from immunoSEQ multiplex PCR; TCRdb's copy has only in-frame clones and leaves some out. The sample holds about 15,000 clones, 80% to 95% seen once. Sequencing was carried out using peripheral blood mononuclear cells (PBMCs). The receptors here all came from a human donor with classical Hodgkin lymphoma. CDR3s include the opening cysteine and the closing phenylalanine or tryptophan. The D gene is left open where the match is weak. Expanded clones get a size class; other rows say once, few or many, or leave the size out.

d_call | j_call | v_call | clone_size | cdr3_nt | cdr3_aa
- | TRBJ2-7 | TRBV19 | once | TGTGCCAGTAGTGAAAGACAGGCCACCGAGCAGTACTTC | CASSERQATEQYF
TRBD1 | TRBJ2-7 | TRBV18 | - | TGTGCCAGCTCAGCATTTTCCTCGGGACAGGGGGCGAGGGAGCAGTACTTC | CASSAFSSGQGAREQYF
- | TRBJ2-7 | TRBV4-1 | - | TGCGCCAGCAGCCAAGGCCTCTCCAGCGAGCAGTACTTC | CASSQGLSSEQYF
TRBD1 | TRBJ2-1 | TRBV10-2 | - | TGCGCCAGTTCGGGACAGCTAAATGAGCAGTTCTTC | CASSGQLNEQFF
- | TRBJ1-5 | TRBV27 | - | TGTGCCAGCAGGAGGGGGGGTGGGAGCAATCAGCCCCAGCATTTT | CASRRGGGSNQPQHF
- | TRBJ2-1 | TRBV28 | - | TGTGCCAGCAGTTTATGGTGGGACCGGTGCTCCTACAATGAGCAGTTCTTC | CASSLWWDRCSYNEQFF
- | TRBJ2-1 | TRBV20-1 | once | TGCAGTGCTAGGGGGGACCGTGAGCAGTTCTTC | CSARGDREQFF
TRBD2 | TRBJ2-7 | TRBV11-2 | - | TGTGCCAGCAGCTTAGGGGGAAAAAAACTAGCGGGAGTAGACGAGCAGTACTTC | CASSLGGKKLAGVDEQYF
- | TRBJ1-2 | TRBV5-4 | - | TGTGCCAGCAGCTTGGGGGCCGGGATGCTGGGCTATGGCTACACCTTC | CASSLGAGMLGYGYTF
- | TRBJ1-2 | TRBV25-1 | few | TGTGCCAGCAGTGGGGGACGGGCTCATGGCTACACCTTC | CASSGGRAHGYTF
- | TRBJ2-2 | TRBV7-3 | few | TGTGCCAGCAGCTTATCGACCGGGGAGCTGTTTTTT | CASSLSTGELFF
- | TRBJ2-1 | TRBV7-9 | - | TGTGCCAGCAGCTTAGGACAGGACAATGAGCAGTTCTTC | CASSLGQDNEQFF
TRBD1 | TRBJ1-2 | TRBV4-2 | once | TGTGCCAGCAGCCATCAAGGGGGCACGAAGGATGGCTACACCTTC | CASSHQGGTKDGYTF
- | TRBJ1-2 | TRBV4-1 | - | TGCGCCAGCAGCCAAGAGTGGGGGCAGGGCTATGGCTACACCTTC | CASSQEWGQGYGYTF
- | TRBJ2-1 | TRBV25-1 | - | TGTGCCAGTGCGGCGGGAAACTCCTACAATGAGCAGTTCTTC | CASAAGNSYNEQFF
- | TRBJ1-5 | TRBV28 | - | TGTGCCAGCAGTTTCCGGGGAGAGCAGCCCCAGCATTTT | CASSFRGEQPQHF
- | TRBJ1-2 | TRBV10-3 | - | TGTGCCATCGCCGGGGGGCAGACAAACTATGGCTACACCTTC | CAIAGGQTNYGYTF
TRBD1 | TRBJ2-5 | TRBV7-6 | - | TGTGCCAGTACTTATGGGGACAGGGTATACCAAGAGACCCAGTACTTC | CASTYGDRVYQETQYF
TRBD2 | TRBJ2-3 | TRBV4-1 | few | TGCGCCAGCAGCCAAGCCGGAGCGGGAGACGCAGATACGCAGTATTTT | CASSQAGAGDADTQYF
- | TRBJ2-7 | TRBV10-3 | - | TGTGCCATCAGTGAAATAGGCCGAGCCTACGAGCAGTACTTC | CAISEIGRAYEQYF
- | TRBJ2-5 | TRBV5-4 | - | TGTGCCAGCAGCTTTAAGGCCCAAGAGACCCAGTACTTC | CASSFKAQETQYF
- | TRBJ1-2 | TRBV5-6 | medium-sized | TGTGCCAGCAGCTTGACTTACCGCCAGGACTATGGCTACACCTTC | CASSLTYRQDYGYTF
- | TRBJ1-5 | TRBV5-1 | - | TGCGCCAGCAGCTTGGAGGGGGTCCGGTCTCAGCCCCAGCATTTT | CASSLEGVRSQPQHF
- | TRBJ1-2 | TRBV29-1 | - | TGCAGCGTCGGTGGGACAAGCGATGGCTACACCTTC | CSVGGTSDGYTF
- | TRBJ2-5 | TRBV5-1 | - | TGCGCCAGCAGGGGCCAAGAGACCCAGTACTTC | CASRGQETQYF
- | TRBJ2-5 | TRBV19 | - | TGTGCCAGTAGTATGAGGTCCGGGTTCGGGACCCAGTACTTC | CASSMRSGFGTQYF
TRBD1 | TRBJ1-5 | TRBV25-1 | - | TGTGCCAGCAGTGCCGGGGGACAGGGGGAAGGCAATCAGCCCCAGCATTTT | CASSAGGQGEGNQPQHF
TRBD1 | TRBJ1-4 | TRBV6-5 | - | TGTGCCAGCAGTTACGTCGCAGGGGGGAGTGAAAAACTGTTTTTT | CASSYVAGGSEKLFF
- | TRBJ1-3 | TRBV21-1 | few | TGTGCCAGCAGCAAGGAGCCGAGGGGTGAACACACCATATATTTT | CASSKEPRGEHTIYF
- | TRBJ2-4 | TRBV14 | - | TGTGCCAGCAGCCAAGGCACTTACATTCAGTACTTC | CASSQGTYIQYF
- | TRBJ1-5 | TRBV19 | - | TGTGCCAGTAGCAGGGCGGGCCCCGATAGCAATCAGCCCCAGCATTTT | CASSRAGPDSNQPQHF
TRBD2 | TRBJ2-1 | TRBV25-1 | - | TGTGCCAGCAGTGATCCAACCCGGGGGGGAACCTACAATGAGCAGTTCTTC | CASSDPTRGGTYNEQFF
TRBD1 | TRBJ2-5 | TRBV30 | - | TGTGCCTGGAGTGTACAGGGGGAGACCCAGTACTTC | CAWSVQGETQYF
TRBD2 | TRBJ2-2 | TRBV11-3 | - | TGTGCCAGCAGCTTAGTGGCGGGAGGTTTATTGAACACCGGGGAGCTGTTTTTT | CASSLVAGGLLNTGELFF
- | TRBJ1-5 | TRBV5-4 | - | TGTGCCAGCAGCTTGGGGGAAGGGAGCAATCAGCCCCAGCATTTT | CASSLGEGSNQPQHF
TRBD1 | TRBJ1-1 | TRBV5-1 | once | TGCGCCAGCAGCTTGGACTTCCGGGACAGGGGGTCGGAAGCTTTCTTT | CASSLDFRDRGSEAFF
TRBD2 | TRBJ2-7 | TRBV11-2 | - | TGTGCCAGCAGCTTGGGAAGACTAGCGGGAGGGTACGAGCAGTACTTC | CASSLGRLAGGYEQYF
- | TRBJ1-2 | TRBV4-1 | - | TGCGCCAGCAGCCAAGTCGGGGCCAAGAGGGGCTACACCTTC | CASSQVGAKRGYTF
TRBD2 | TRBJ2-1 | TRBV18 | few | TGTGCCAGCTCACCCGGGACTAGCGAGTACAATGAGCAGTTCTTC | CASSPGTSEYNEQFF
- | TRBJ2-7 | TRBV30 | - | TGTGCCTGGACGTCGGGTCTCCAATACGAGCAGTACTTC | CAWTSGLQYEQYF
- | TRBJ2-7 | TRBV6-5 | - | TGTGCCAGCAGTTACTCCCGCGGGGAAGGGTGGGAGCAGTACTTC | CASSYSRGEGWEQYF
TRBD1 | TRBJ2-7 | TRBV6-6 | - | TGTGCCAGCAGTCCCCGACAGGGGGCGGCCTACGAGCAGTACTTC | CASSPRQGAAYEQYF
TRBD1 | TRBJ1-2 | TRBV5-5 | once | TGTGCCAGCAGCTCGGGACAGTACTATGGCTACACCTTC | CASSSGQYYGYTF
- | TRBJ1-2 | TRBV6-5 | - | TGTGCCAGCAGTCCTCGGGGAAACTATGGCTACACCTTC | CASSPRGNYGYTF
- | TRBJ2-7 | TRBV9 | - | TGTGCCAGCAGCGTTGGGTGGGCAGGAAACGGGGAGCAGTACTTC | CASSVGWAGNGEQYF
- | TRBJ2-1 | TRBV5-1 | - | TGCGCCAGCAGCTTGGGACCTGGGGATGAGCAGTTCTTC | CASSLGPGDEQFF
TRBD2 | TRBJ2-1 | TRBV4-1 | - | TGCGCCAGCAGCCCCCCCGGGAGGGCGAACAATGAGCAGTTCTTC | CASSPPGRANNEQFF
- | TRBJ2-4 | TRBV10-2 | - | TGCGCCAGCCGCCGACCCGGGGCCAAAAACATTCAGTACTTC | CASRRPGAKNIQYF
- | TRBJ1-2 | TRBV21-1 | once | TGTGCCAGCATGGCTTCGGGGGGTGAGAAAGGCTACACCTTC | CASMASGGEKGYTF